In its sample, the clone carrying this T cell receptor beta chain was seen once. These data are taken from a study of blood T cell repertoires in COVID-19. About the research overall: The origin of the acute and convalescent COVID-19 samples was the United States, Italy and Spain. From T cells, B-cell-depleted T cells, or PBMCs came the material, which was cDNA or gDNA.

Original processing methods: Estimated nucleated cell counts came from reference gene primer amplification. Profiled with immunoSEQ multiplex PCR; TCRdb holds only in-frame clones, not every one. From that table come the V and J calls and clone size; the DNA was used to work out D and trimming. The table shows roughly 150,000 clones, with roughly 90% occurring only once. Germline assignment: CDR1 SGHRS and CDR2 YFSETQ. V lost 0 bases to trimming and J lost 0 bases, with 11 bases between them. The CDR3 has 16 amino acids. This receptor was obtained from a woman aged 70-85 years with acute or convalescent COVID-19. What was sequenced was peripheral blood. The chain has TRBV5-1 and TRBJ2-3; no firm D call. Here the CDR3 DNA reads TGCGCCAGCAGCTTGGCCGACACAACTAGCACAGATACGCAGTATTTT. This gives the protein CASSLADTTSTDTQYF.